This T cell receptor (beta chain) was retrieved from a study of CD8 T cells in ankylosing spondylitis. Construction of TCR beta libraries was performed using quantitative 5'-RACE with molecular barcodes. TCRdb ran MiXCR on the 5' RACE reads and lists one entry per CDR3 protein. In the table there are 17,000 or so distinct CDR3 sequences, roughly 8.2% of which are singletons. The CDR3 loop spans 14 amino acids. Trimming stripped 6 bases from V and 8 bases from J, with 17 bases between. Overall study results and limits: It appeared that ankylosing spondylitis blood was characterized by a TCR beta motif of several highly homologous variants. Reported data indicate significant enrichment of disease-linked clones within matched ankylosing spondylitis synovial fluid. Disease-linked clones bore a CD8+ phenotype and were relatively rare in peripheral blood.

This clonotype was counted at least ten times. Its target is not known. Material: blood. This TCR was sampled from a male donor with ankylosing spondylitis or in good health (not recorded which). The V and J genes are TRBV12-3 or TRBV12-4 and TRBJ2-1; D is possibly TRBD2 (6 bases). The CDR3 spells CASSQPRGSHEQFF. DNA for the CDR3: TGTGCCAGCAGCCAGCCTCGGGGGAGCCATGAGCAGTTCTTC.